The 25 T cell receptor beta chains below were found in one sample sequenced in a study of read filtering for tumor transcriptome and immune sequencing. From about 400 ng of RNA, a library with molecular barcoded alpha/delta and beta/gamma adaptors was made. TCRdb redid the calling of the reads with MiXCR, one entry per CDR3 protein. The sample lists about 130,000 distinct CDR3 sequences; 10% to 15% were seen once. The sequenced sample was a population of CD138-negative cells sorted from bone marrow. Receptor source: a donor over 35 with multiple myeloma.

The CDR3 DNA reads TGTGCCAGCAGCATATTACAGCGGGACGGGGCGTACTTC. Translated: CASSILQRDGAYF. The gene calls are TRBV11-2 and TRBJ2-7; 7 bases are a match to TRBD2. CDR1 SGHAT and CDR2 FQNNGV come from the germline V gene. Trimming cost V 5 bases and J 12 bases; bases outside gene matches: 13. The CDR3 runs 13 residues.

The table lists this clonotype with many counts. The chain employs TRBV5-1 and TRBJ2-1; possibly TRBD2 for D (6 bases). The CDR3 spans 14 residues. V was shortened by 4 bases and J by 6 bases, with 14 bases between the two germline ends. Germline V gene sequence: CDR1 SGHRS, CDR2 YFSETQ. CDR3 coding DNA: TGCGCCAGCAGCCCAAAAACTAGCAGCAATGAGCAGTTCTTC. Protein sequence: CASSPKTSSNEQFF.

This clonotype was picked up many times. The V and J genes are TRBV2 and TRBJ2-1; 15 bases map to TRBD2. J was trimmed by 0 bases and V by 7 bases; bases with no gene match: 13. CDR3 length: 20 residues. The germline V gene has CDR1 SNHLY and CDR2 FYNNEI. The CDR3 loop reads CASNDPPGLAGGSSYNEQFF. The CDR3 DNA is TGTGCCAGCAACGACCCTCCGGGACTAGCGGGAGGAAGCTCCTACAATGAGCAGTTCTTC. The full variable domain, its missing parts supplied by reference TRBV2 and TRBJ2-1, is EPEVTQTPSHQVTQMGQEVILRCVPISNHLYFYWYRQILGQKVEFLVSFYNNEISEKSEIFDDQFSVERPDGSNFTLKIRSTKLEDSAMYFCASNDPPGLAGGSSYNEQFFGPGTRLTVL.

There are many counts of this clonotype. The DNA for the CDR3 is TGCGCCAGCAGCTTGGCCAGTGGGACTAGCGGGGGTTCGGGCAATGAGCAGTTCTTC. It is translated as CASSLASGTSGGSGNEQFF. The chain has TRBV5-1 and TRBJ2-1; 14 nucleotides agree with TRBD2. From germline, CDR1 is SGHRS and CDR2 YFSETQ. This CDR3 spans 19 amino acids. V was clipped by 0 bases and J by 6 bases; unmatched bases: 11.

A remark on this clonotype: This sequence may be a read error, since a much larger clone differs from it by one base. This sequence joins TRBV19 and TRBJ2-1; the D is unclear. Germline V gene data show CDR1 as LNHDA and CDR2 as SQIVND (reference sequence). The CDR3 has 13 amino acids. The CDR3 spells CASSRSLGDEQSF. Here the CDR3 DNA reads TGTGCCAGTAGTAGAAGCCTGGGCGATGAGCAGTCCTTC.

In this sample, this clonotype turned up many times. The CDR3 DNA is TGCAGCGTTGAAGATACGGGGACAGGGGCCCTCCGCTATGGCTACACCTTC. Translated: CSVEDTGTGALRYGYTF. The chain recombines TRBV29-1 with TRBJ1-2, with 10 bases aligning to TRBD1. The germline gives CDR1 SQVTM, CDR2 ANQGSEA. The CDR3 totals 17 residues. V lost 0 bases to trimming and J lost 4 bases; unmatched junction nucleotides: 11. The variable domain in full, with the rest retrieved from reference TRBV29-1 and TRBJ1-2, is SAVISQKPSRDICQRGTSLTIQCQVDSQVTMMFWYRQQPGQSLTLIATANQGSEATYESGFVIDKFPISRPNLTFSTLTVSNMSPEDSSIYLCSVEDTGTGALRYGYTFGSGTRLTVV.

Many counts were recorded for this clonotype. This chain links TRBV29-1 with TRBJ2-3, with unresolved D. Germline-derived CDR1 and CDR2 are SQVTM and ANQGSEA. This CDR3 spans 13 amino acids. The germline V and J ends were trimmed by 7 bases and 0 bases, with 11 bases remaining between them. The CDR3 nucleotides are TGCAGCGGCCTGGATTCTAGCACAGATACGCAGTATTTT. It encodes CSGLDSSTDTQYF.

This clonotype was counted many times. J is TRBJ2-2 and V is TRBV29-1; 10 bases fit TRBD1. V was clipped by 4 bases and J by 5 bases; unmatched bases: 7. Per germline, CDR1 SQVTM and CDR2 ANQGSEA. CDR3 size: 15 residues. CDR3 DNA: TGCAGCGTTGGAGAGCCGGGACAGGGGACCGGGGAGCTGTTTTTT. Its translation: CSVGEPGQGTGELFF.

In the case of this clonotype: This may arise from a read error, as a much more abundant clone is one base away. J is TRBJ2-5 and V is TRBV19; 7 bases align to TRBD2. Germline CDR1 and CDR2: LNHDA and SQIVND (reference sequence). The CDR3 runs 14 residues. CDR3 sequence (DNA): TGTGCCAGTAGTCCCGCGGGAGTACAAGGGACCCAGTACTTC. Translating it yields CASSPAGVQGTQYF.

About this clonotype: The germline gene is not matched at one end of the junction; a read error may be the cause. This chain uses TRBV5-4 with TRBJ1-4; D is undetermined. The CDR3 totals 15 residues. Per the germline V gene, CDR1 is SGHNT and CDR2 is YYREEE (reference sequence). CDR3 coding DNA: TGTGCCAGCAGCTTGGACCTGACAACTAATGAAAAACGGTTTTTT. Amino acid sequence: CASSLDLTTNEKRFF.

This clonotype has ten or more counts. CDR3 DNA: TGTGCCAGCAGTTGGACAGGGGCAGGTCAGCCCCAGCATTTT. Protein: CASSWTGAGQPQHF. The genes are TRBV28 and TRBJ1-5, with 9 nucleotides matching TRBD1. The V and J ends lost 4 bases and 6 bases, in that order; junction bases with no gene match: 4. Germline V CDR1 and CDR2: MDHEN, SYDVKM. The CDR3 extends over 14 amino acids.

This clonotype was observed at least ten times. The V call is TRBV18, the J call TRBJ2-3; 12 nucleotides align to TRBD2. The CDR3 loop spans 16 amino acids. Per the germline V gene, CDR1 is KGHSH and CDR2 is LQKENI. The V and J ends lost 5 bases and 2 bases, in that order; junction bases with no gene match: 5. The CDR3 protein is CASSSRTSGVTDTQYF. The CDR3 bases are TGTGCCAGCTCATCACGGACTAGCGGGGTCACAGATACGCAGTATTTT.

The table lists this clonotype with a few counts. J is TRBJ2-5 and V is TRBV30; TRBD1 might be the D (5 bases). V was clipped by 0 bases and J by 9 bases, with 14 bases between them. CDR3 size: 13 residues. Per germline, CDR1 GTSNPN and CDR2 SVGIG (reference sequence). CDR3 in DNA: TGTGCCTGGAGTGTAGAAGGGGATCGGGCCCAGTACTTC. Translating it yields CAWSVEGDRAQYF. Looking up the rest from reference TRBV30 and TRBJ2-5 gives the full variable domain: SQTIHQWPATLVQPVGSPLSLECTVEGTSNPNLYWYRQAAGRGLQLLFYSVGIGQISSEVPQNLSASRPQDRQFILSSKKLLLSDSGFYLCAWSVEGDRAQYFGPGTRLLVL.

Remarks on this clonotype: A far larger clone is one base from this, pointing to a likely read error. This rearrangement joins TRBV5-1 to TRBJ2-1; D perhaps matches TRBD1 (5 bases). The CDR3 contains 14 residues. Germline V lookup: CDR1 SGHRS, CDR2 YFSETQ. The CDR3 loop reads CASSSLDSVMGQFF. The CDR3 bases are TGTGCCAGCAGCTCGCTAGACAGTGTCATGGGGCAGTTCTTC.

This clonotype was seen at least ten times. The chain is built from TRBV5-1 and TRBJ1-1, with 10 bases matching TRBD1. V was clipped by 7 bases and J by 3 bases; unmatched bases: 6. CDR3 length equals 14 residues. Germline CDR1 SGHRS, CDR2 YFSETQ. The CDR3 loop is CASQTGQGDTEAFF. CDR3 bases: TGCGCCAGCCAGACTGGACAGGGGGACACTGAAGCTTTCTTT.

The CDR3 reads CSALGLAGGYEQFF. CDR3 coding DNA: TGCAGTGCCCTGGGACTAGCGGGGGGGTATGAGCAGTTCTTC. The rearrangement uses TRBV20-1 and TRBJ2-1; TRBD2 matches 16 bases. CDR3 length equals 14 residues. Germline V lookup: CDR1 DFQATT, CDR2 SNEGSKA (reference sequence). With 6 bases clipped from V and 8 bases from J, the junction kept 4 bases outside the gene matches.

This clonotype occurred many times. This chain joins TRBV7-2 and TRBJ2-7; 9 bases agree with TRBD1. The CDR3 spans 13 residues. V was clipped by 5 bases and J by 4 bases; unmatched bases: 3. Germline assignment: CDR1 SGHTA and CDR2 FQGNSA. The DNA of the CDR3 is TGTGCCAGCAGCCCCGGACAGGGGTACGAGCAGTACTTC. Amino acid sequence: CASSPGQGYEQYF.

The table lists this clonotype with many counts. The chain joins TRBV30 to TRBJ2-3; D not resolved. The CDR3 totals 14 residues. The germline V gene encodes CDR1 GTSNPN and CDR2 SVGIG (reference sequence). Trimming took off 3 bases at V and 2 bases at J, with 12 bases between the two ends. The CDR3 reads CAWRPVGITDTQYF. CDR3 DNA sequence: TGTGCCTGGAGGCCCGTAGGGATCACAGATACGCAGTATTTT.

The chain is built from TRBV5-1 and TRBJ1-1; TRBD1 might be the D (5 bases). CDR3 length: 17 residues. The V and J ends lost 4 bases and 1 base respectively, with 20 bases between them. Germline CDR1 and CDR2: SGHRS and YFSETQ. The CDR3 DNA follows: TGCGCCAGCAGCCCCCACCTAAAGGACAACCCGAACACTGAAGCTTTCTTT. This gives the protein CASSPHLKDNPNTEAFF.

This clonotype was counted ten times or more. This chain uses TRBV20-1 with TRBJ2-5; D remains unclear. V lost 6 bases to trimming and J lost 2 bases, with 7 bases between them. The CDR3 totals 11 residues. Germline CDR1 and CDR2: DFQATT and SNEGSKA (reference sequence). CDR3 in DNA: TGCAGTGCCTACAGACAAGAGACCCAGTACTTC. Protein sequence: CSAYRQETQYF.

At least ten counts were recorded for this clonotype. This chain joins TRBV4-1 and TRBJ1-1; maybe TRBD1 (6 bases). The CDR3 is 16 amino acids. The germline V and J ends were trimmed by 3 bases and 0 bases, with 14 bases remaining between them. Per germline, CDR1 MGHRA and CDR2 YSYEKL. CDR3 coding DNA: TGCGCCAGCAGCCACCCCCGGACAGTCATGAACACTGAAGCTTTCTTT. Encoded protein: CASSHPRTVMNTEAFF.

This clonotype was picked up many times. The rearrangement links TRBV7-9 to TRBJ1-1, with D perhaps matching TRBD1 (5 bases). Trimming cost V 0 bases and J 11 bases, with 16 bases left between them. This CDR3 has 14 amino acids. Germline V gene lookup returns CDR1 SEHNR and CDR2 FQNEAQ (reference sequence). The CDR3 reads CASSLALGGAIAFF. DNA for the CDR3: TGTGCCAGCAGCTTAGCGCTGGGGGGAGCCATCGCTTTCTTT.

The chain recombines TRBV5-1 with TRBJ2-5, with D maybe TRBD1 (6 bases). The V end lost 1 base, the J end lost 5 bases, and 12 bases lay between the germline ends. The germline CDR1 and CDR2 sequences are SGHRS and YFSETQ. This CDR3 is built from 14 residues. DNA of the CDR3: TGCGCCAGCAGCTTGACAGGGAAACGGGAGACCCAGTACTTC. Protein product: CASSLTGKRETQYF.

This clonotype has ten or more counts. V is TRBV15 and J is TRBJ2-7; the D is unclear. V was cut by 1 base and J by 7 bases, with 11 bases left in between. This CDR3 spans 13 amino acids. Germline lookup yields CDR1 LNHNV and CDR2 YYDKDF (reference sequence). CDR3 in amino acids: CATSRVRSGEQYF. DNA for the CDR3: TGTGCCACCAGCAGAGTCCGGTCGGGTGAGCAGTACTTC.

This clonotype was detected a few times. The chain joins TRBV19 to TRBJ2-2; 7 positions agree with TRBD1. V dropped 6 bases and J dropped 3; count of bases not matched to a gene: 4. This CDR3 has 14 residues. Germline CDR1 and CDR2: LNHDA and SQIVND (reference sequence). This CDR3 reads CASRSGQDTGELFF. The CDR3 nucleotides are TGTGCCAGTAGAAGTGGACAGGACACCGGGGAGCTGTTTTTT.